The T cell receptor (beta chain) described here comes from a study of blood T cell repertoires in COVID-19. This CDR3 is built from 14 residues. Trimming stripped 6 bases from V and 0 bases from J, with 9 bases between. Per germline, CDR1 MNHNS and CDR2 SASEGT. TCRdb's table, derived via immunoSEQ multiplex PCR, lists solely in-frame clones and lacks some. The data hold about 180,000 clones, with about 85% observed a single time. The receptor was derived from a man aged 40-55 years who had recovered from COVID-19. Sequenced input: PBMCs or T cells enriched from blood (not recorded which). The gene calls are TRBV6-1 and TRBJ1-3, with TRBD1 as a possible D gene (5 bases). DNA of the CDR3: TGTGCCAGCAGCCCAGGGCCCTCTGGAAACACCATATATTTT. This encodes CASSPGPSGNTIYF.